This TCR beta chain was recorded in a study of T cell repertoires in cytomegalovirus infection. Overall study context: As its CMV epitopes, the study selected recently identified HLA-C-restricted and well-studied HLA-B-restricted targets. Shared public TCR beta signatures pointed to both CMV infection and a matching HLA type. Findings and limits, study-wide: The study identified carriers of CMV plus the relevant HLA from cumulative public TCR beta family frequency.

There are 16 residues in the CDR3. Germline lookup yields CDR1 SGHVS and CDR2 FNYEAQ. Trimming stripped 2 bases from V and 4 bases from J, with 16 bases between. This clonotype appeared many times. Antigen: not known. One entry per CDR3 protein results from TCRdb running MiXCR on the reads. The table records a few hundred thousand distinct CDR3 sequences, under 35% of them present only once. This chain connects TRBV7-6 to TRBJ2-3; TRBD1 is a possible D gene (5 bases). The receptor's source is a human donor in good health (CMV status not recorded). Some clones in this sample may be carry-over from other donors' samples. The sequences come from cultured PBMCs, collected from culture after CMV antigen stimulation. DNA for the CDR3: TGTGCCAGCAGCTTAAGGCAAGGGGTTCGGGCAGATACGCAGTATTTT. This codes for CASSLRQGVRADTQYF.